This T cell receptor (beta chain) is from a study of OX40 agonist ivuxolimab in advanced cancers. Looking at the study overall: Patients receiving dose escalation had hepatocellular carcinoma, melanoma, renal cell or head and neck cancer.

Sequencing was performed with immunoSEQ multiplex PCR; in TCRdb, only in-frame clones are kept and a portion is missing. In the table there are 80,000 to 100,000 clones, about 90% of which are singletons. Trimming removed 6 bases at V and 0 bases at J, with 12 bases between. This CDR3 is built from 15 residues. Germline CDR1 MNHEY, CDR2 SVGAGI. This receptor was identified in an adult with an advanced solid tumor such as melanoma, head and neck, liver or kidney cancer. Sequenced material: CD4+ or CD8+ T cells sorted from blood, taken in a trial of the OX40 agonist ivuxolimab. J is TRBJ2-1 and V is TRBV6-5; D gene uncertain. The CDR3 spells CASSRTPSSYNEQFF. The CDR3 DNA follows: TGTGCCAGCAGCAGGACGCCGAGCTCCTACAATGAGCAGTTCTTC.